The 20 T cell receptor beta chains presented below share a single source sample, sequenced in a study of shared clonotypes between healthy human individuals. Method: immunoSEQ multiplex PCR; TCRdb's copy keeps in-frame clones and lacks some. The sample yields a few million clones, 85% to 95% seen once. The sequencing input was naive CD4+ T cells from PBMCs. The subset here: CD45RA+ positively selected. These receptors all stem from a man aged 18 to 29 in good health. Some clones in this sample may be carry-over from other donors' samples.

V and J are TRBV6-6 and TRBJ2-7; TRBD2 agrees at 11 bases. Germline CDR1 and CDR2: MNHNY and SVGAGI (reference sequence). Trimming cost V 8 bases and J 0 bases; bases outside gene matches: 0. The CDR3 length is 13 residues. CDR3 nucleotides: TGTGCCAGCGGGACTAGCGGCTCCTACGAGCAGTACTTC. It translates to CASGTSGSYEQYF.

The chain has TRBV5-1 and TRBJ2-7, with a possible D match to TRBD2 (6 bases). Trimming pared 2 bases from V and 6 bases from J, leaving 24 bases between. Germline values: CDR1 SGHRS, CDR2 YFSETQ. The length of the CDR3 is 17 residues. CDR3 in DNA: TGCGCCAGCAGCTTTCTTCTGGGGGGAGGTACCCCCGGCGAGCAGTACTTC. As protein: CASSFLLGGGTPGEQYF.

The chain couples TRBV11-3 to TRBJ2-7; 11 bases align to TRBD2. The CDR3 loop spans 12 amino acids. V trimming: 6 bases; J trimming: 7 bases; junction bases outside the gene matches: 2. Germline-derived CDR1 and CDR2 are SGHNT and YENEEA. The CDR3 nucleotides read TGTGCCAGCAGTCGGACTAGCGGGGAGCAGTACTTC. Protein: CASSRTSGEQYF.

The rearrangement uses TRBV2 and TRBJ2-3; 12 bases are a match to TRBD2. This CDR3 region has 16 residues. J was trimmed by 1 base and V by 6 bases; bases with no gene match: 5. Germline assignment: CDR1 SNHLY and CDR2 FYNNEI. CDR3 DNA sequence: TGTGCCAGCAGACGGACTAGCGGGGTGGGCACAGATACGCAGTATTTT. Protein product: CASRRTSGVGTDTQYF.

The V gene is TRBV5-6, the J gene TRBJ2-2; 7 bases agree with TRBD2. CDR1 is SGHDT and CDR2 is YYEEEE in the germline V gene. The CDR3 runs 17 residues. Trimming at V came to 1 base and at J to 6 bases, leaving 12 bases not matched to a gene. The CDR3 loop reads CASSLMVGGRGAGELFF. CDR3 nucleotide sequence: TGTGCCAGCAGCTTGATGGTTGGCGGGAGAGGGGCCGGGGAGCTGTTTTTT.

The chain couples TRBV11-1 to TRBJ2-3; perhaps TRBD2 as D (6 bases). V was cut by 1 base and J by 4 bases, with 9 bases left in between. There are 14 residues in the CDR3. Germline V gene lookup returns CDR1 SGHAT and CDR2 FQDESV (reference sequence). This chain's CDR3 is CASSLVRESDTQYF. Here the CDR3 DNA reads TGTGCCAGCAGCTTAGTACGGGAGTCAGATACGCAGTATTTT.

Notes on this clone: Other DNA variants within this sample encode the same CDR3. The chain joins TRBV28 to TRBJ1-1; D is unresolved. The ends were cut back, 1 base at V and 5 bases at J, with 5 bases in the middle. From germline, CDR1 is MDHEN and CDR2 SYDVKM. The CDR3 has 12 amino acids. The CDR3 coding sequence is TGTGCCAGCAGTTTATTGGTGACTGAAGCTTTCTTT. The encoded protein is CASSLLVTEAFF.

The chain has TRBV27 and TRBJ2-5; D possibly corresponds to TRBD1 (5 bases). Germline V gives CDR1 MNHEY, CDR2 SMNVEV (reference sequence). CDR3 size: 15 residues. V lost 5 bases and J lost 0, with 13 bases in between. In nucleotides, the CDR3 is TGTGCCAGCAGTCAGACCCCAGGGAACCAAGAGACCCAGTACTTC. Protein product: CASSQTPGNQETQYF.

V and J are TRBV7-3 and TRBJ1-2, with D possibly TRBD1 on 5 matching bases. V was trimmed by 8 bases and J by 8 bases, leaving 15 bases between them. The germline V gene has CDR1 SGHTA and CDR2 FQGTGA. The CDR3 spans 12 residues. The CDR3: CASGLAGRGYTF. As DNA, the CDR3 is TGTGCCAGCGGTCTAGCAGGGCGGGGCTACACCTTC.

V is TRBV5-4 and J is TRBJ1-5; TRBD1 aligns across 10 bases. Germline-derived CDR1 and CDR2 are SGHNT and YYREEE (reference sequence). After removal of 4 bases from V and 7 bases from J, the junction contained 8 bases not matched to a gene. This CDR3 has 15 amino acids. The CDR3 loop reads CASSRDRGLEQPQHF. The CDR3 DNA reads TGTGCCAGCAGCCGGGACAGGGGCCTTGAGCAGCCCCAGCATTTT.

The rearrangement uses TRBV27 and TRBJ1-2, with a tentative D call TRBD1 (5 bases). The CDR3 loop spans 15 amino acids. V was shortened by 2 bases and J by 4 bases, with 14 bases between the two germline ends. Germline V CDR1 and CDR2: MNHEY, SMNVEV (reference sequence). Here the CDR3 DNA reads TGTGCCAGCAGTTTAGGGGGAGTAGGGCTCTATGGCTACACCTTC. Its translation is CASSLGGVGLYGYTF.

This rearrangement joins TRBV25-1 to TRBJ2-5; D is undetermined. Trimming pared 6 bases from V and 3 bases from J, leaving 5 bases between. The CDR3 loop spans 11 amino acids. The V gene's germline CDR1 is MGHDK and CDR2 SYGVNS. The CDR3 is CASSIEETQYF. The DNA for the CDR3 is TGTGCCAGCAGCATCGAAGAGACCCAGTACTTC. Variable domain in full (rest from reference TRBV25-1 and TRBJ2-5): EADIYQTPRYLVIGTGKKITLECSQTMGHDKMYWYQQDPGMELHLIHYSYGVNSTEKGDLSSESTVSRIRTEHFPLTLESARPSHTSQYLCASSIEETQYFGPGTRLLVL.

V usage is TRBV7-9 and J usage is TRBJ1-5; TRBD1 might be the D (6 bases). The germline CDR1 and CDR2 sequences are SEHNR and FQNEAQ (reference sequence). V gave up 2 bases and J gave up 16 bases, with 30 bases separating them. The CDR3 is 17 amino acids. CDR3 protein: CASSLSRVGREDSSYHF. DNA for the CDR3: TGTGCCAGCAGCTTATCGAGGGTGGGAAGGGAGGACAGTTCGTACCATTTT.

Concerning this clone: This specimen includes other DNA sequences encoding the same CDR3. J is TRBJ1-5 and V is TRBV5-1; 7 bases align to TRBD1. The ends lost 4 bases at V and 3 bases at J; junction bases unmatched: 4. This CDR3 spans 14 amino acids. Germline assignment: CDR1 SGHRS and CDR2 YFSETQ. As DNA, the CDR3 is TGCGCCAGCAGCCTGACAGGGCCCAATCAGCCCCAGCATTTT. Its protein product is CASSLTGPNQPQHF.

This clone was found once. The CDR3 bases are TGCGCCAGCAGCGCCCAGGGCAGGGCTCACGAGCAGTACTTC. It yields the protein CASSAQGRAHEQYF. The chain couples TRBV5-1 to TRBJ2-7; weak D call: TRBD1 (5 bases). The CDR3 runs to 14 residues. V was cut by 4 bases and J by 5 bases, with 16 bases left in between. From germline, CDR1 is SGHRS and CDR2 YFSETQ.

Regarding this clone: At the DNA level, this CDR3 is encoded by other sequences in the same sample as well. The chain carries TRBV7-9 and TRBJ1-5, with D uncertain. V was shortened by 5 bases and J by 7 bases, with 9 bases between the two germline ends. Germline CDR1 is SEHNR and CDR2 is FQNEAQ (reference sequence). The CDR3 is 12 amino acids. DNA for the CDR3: TGTGCCAGCAGCCTTCCCCAACAGCCCCAGCATTTT. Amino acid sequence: CASSLPQQPQHF.

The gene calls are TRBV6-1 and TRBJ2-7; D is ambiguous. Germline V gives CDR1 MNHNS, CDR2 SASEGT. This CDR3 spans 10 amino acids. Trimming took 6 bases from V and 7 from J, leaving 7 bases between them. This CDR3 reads CASRETEQYF. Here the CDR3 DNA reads TGTGCCAGCAGGGAGACAGAGCAGTACTTC.

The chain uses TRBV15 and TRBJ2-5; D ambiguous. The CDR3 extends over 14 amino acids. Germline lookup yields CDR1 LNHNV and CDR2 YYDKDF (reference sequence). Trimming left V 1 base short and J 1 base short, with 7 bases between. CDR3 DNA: TGTGCCACCAGCAGAGCCGGTACCCAAGAGACCCAGTACTTC. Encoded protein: CATSRAGTQETQYF.

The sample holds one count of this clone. The CDR3 DNA reads TGTGCCAGTAGTAGCCGAACGGGAGCGGGAGAGATGATAGAGACCCAGTACTTC. Translated, it gives CASSSRTGAGEMIETQYF. The chain combines TRBV19 with TRBJ2-5, with 8 bases fitting TRBD2. CDR3 length: 18 residues. Germline lookup yields CDR1 LNHDA and CDR2 SQIVND (reference sequence). The V and J ends lost 4 bases and 4 bases, in that order; junction bases with no gene match: 17. The variable domain in full, with the rest retrieved from reference TRBV19 and TRBJ2-5, is DGGITQSPKYLFRKEGQNVTLSCEQNLNHDAMYWYRQDPGQGLRLIYYSQIVNDFQKGDIAEGYSVSREKKESFPLTVTSAQKNPTAFYLCASSSRTGAGEMIETQYFGPGTRLLVL.

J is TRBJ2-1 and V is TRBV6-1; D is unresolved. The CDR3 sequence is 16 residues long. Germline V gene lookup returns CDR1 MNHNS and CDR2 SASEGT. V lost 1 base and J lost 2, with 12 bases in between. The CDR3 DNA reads TGTGCCAGCAGTGAAGGGGCGTCCTTTACCTACAATGAGCAGTTCTTC. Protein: CASSEGASFTYNEQFF.